The clone carrying this T cell receptor (beta chain) was observed a handful of times. Its antigen is still unknown. The sample is drawn from a study of regulatory T cells in long-lasting Graves disease. Trimming cost V 0 bases and J 0 bases; bases outside gene matches: 3. Per the germline V gene, CDR1 is SQVTM and CDR2 is ANQGSEA. The CDR3 sequence is 17 residues long. Overall study results and limits: Persistent disease showed a preference for TRBV28, TRBJ1-2 and TRBJ2-5.

According to the study, TCR beta libraries were built with iRepertoire HTBI primers and CDR3-region Arm-PCR. TCRdb fed the multiplex PCR reads into MiXCR, producing one record per CDR3 protein. Of some 430,000 distinct CDR3 sequences listed, about 22% were seen once; the top ten hold roughly 6.9%. Time point here: persistent/refractory GD, antithyroid drugs over 5 years with positive TRAb. PBMC RNA was the source of the TCR library. The rearrangement uses TRBV29-1 and TRBJ2-6; 9 bases agree with TRBD1. The sequencing here drew on peripheral blood mononuclear cells (PBMCs), taken when the disease was refractory, from a patient treated with antithyroid drugs. The source of this sequence is a female donor with Graves disease. CDR3 sequence reads: CSVEEGQGHSGANVLTF. CDR3 in DNA: TGCAGCGTTGAAGAGGGACAGGGCCACTCTGGGGCCAACGTCCTGACTTTC.